Reported below is one TCR beta chain. The protocol was immunoSEQ multiplex PCR, while the TCRdb copy is restricted to in-frame clones and leaves out a portion. Of a few million clones listed, around nine tenths are singletons. The entry originates in a study of shared clonotypes between healthy human individuals. Sequencing was carried out using naive CD4+ T cells sorted from blood. The subset denotes: CD45RA+ positively selected. The TCR comes from a man aged 18 to 35 in good health.

CDR3 in amino acids: CASSQEQGNTPQHF. The CDR3 DNA is TGTGCCAGCAGCCAAGAACAGGGGAATACGCCCCAGCATTTT. The chain links TRBV4-2 to TRBJ1-5; 7 positions match TRBD1. With 0 bases clipped from V and 9 bases from J, the junction kept 5 bases outside the gene matches. The CDR3 has 14 amino acids. Germline assignment: CDR1 LGHNA and CDR2 YNFKEQ.